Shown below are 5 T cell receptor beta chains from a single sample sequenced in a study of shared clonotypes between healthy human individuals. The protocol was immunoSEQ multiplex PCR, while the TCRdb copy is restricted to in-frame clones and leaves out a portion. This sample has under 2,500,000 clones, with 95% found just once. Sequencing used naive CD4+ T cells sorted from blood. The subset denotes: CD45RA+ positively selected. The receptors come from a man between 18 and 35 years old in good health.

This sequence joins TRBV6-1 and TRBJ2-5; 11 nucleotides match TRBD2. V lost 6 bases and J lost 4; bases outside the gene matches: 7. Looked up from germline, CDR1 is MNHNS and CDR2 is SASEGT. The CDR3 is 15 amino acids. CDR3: CASSPLAGDLETQYF. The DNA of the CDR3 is TGTGCCAGCAGCCCACTAGCGGGAGACTTAGAGACCCAGTACTTC.

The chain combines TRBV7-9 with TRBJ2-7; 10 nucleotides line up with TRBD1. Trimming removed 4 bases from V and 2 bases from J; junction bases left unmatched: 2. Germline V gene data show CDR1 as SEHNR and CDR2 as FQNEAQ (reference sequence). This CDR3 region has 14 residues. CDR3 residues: CASSWTGGAYEQYF. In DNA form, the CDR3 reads TGTGCCAGCAGCTGGACAGGGGGGGCCTACGAGCAGTACTTC.

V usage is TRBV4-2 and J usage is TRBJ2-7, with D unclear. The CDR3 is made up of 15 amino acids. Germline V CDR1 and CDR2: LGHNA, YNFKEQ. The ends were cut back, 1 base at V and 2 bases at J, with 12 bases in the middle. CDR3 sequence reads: CASSQGLGGPYEQYF. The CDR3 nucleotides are TGTGCCAGCAGCCAAGGACTCGGCGGCCCCTACGAGCAGTACTTC.

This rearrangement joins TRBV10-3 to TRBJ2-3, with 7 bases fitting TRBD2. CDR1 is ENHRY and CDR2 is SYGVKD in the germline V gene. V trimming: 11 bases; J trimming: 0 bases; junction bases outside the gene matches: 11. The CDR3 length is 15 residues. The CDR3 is CASRGGAASTDTQYF. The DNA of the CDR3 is TGTGCCTCACGCGGGGGAGCGGCTAGCACAGATACGCAGTATTTT.

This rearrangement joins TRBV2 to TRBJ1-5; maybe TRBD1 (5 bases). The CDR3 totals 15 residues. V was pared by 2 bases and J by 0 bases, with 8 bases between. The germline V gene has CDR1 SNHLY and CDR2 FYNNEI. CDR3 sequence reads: CASSELGVSNQPQHF. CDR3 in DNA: TGTGCCAGCAGTGAACTAGGGGTTAGCAATCAGCCCCAGCATTTT.